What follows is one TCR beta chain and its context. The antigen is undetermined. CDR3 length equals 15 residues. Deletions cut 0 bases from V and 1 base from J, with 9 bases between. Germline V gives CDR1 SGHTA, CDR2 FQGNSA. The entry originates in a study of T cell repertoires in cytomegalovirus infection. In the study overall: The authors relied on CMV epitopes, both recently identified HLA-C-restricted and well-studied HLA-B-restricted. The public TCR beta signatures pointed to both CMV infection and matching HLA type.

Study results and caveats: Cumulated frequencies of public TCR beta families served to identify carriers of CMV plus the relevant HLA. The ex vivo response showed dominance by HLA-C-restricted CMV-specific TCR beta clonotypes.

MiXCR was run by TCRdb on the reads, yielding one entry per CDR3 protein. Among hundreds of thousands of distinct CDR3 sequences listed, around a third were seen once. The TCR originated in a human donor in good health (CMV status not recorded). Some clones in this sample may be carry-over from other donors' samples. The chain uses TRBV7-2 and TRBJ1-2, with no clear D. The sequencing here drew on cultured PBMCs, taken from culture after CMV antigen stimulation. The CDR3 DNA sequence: TGTGCCAGCAGCTTAGCGCGCGGAGTTAACTATGGCTACACCTTC. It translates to CASSLARGVNYGYTF.